These T cell receptor beta chains were read from a single sample in a study of CXCR3-negative and CXCR3-positive naive CD8 T cells. For each CDR3 protein, TCRdb gives one entry from its re-call of the 5' RACE reads, without DNA. Here the sample table reports over 45,000 distinct CDR3 sequences. Sequences were obtained from memory CD8+ T cells from blood. The receptors come from a human donor in good health. Some clones in this sample may be carry-over from other donors' samples. Both conserved end residues are part of each CDR3. A clone size is listed for some rows: how often the clone was seen (once, few, many), or a class if it is expanded.

j_call clone_size v_call cdr3_aa
TRBJ1-5 - TRBV23-1 CASSQSKRTGGSSSNQPQHF
TRBJ1-2 - TRBV20-1 CSATIQGAGTF
TRBJ2-7 - TRBV12-3/TRBV12-4 CASSFREGAYEQYF
TRBJ2-3 - TRBV28 CASSLEVSIDTQYF
TRBJ2-5 - TRBV12-3/TRBV12-4 CASSLRTSPGETQYF
TRBJ2-7 - TRBV29-1 CSVLDTGGEQYF
TRBJ2-6 - TRBV12-3/TRBV12-4 CASSSDSPGANVLTF
TRBJ2-2 - TRBV3-1 CASSQDRGGLGTGELFF
TRBJ1-2 - TRBV12-3/TRBV12-4 CASSPMVDYGYTF
TRBJ1-2 - TRBV7-2 CASSLEYVTTYGYTF
TRBJ2-3 - TRBV29-1 CSVPWDTSTDTQYF
TRBJ2-7 - TRBV29-1 CSVTGTNSYEQYF
TRBJ2-3 - TRBV9 CASSVVTGSSTDTQYF
TRBJ1-4 - TRBV5-1 CASSLKTGENEKLFF
TRBJ2-5 - TRBV3-1 CASSQDRPAGALQETQYF
TRBJ2-1 - TRBV6-2/TRBV6-3 CASNQGRNEQFF
TRBJ2-1 - TRBV29-1 CSVRTAMSSYNEQFF
TRBJ1-1 - TRBV29-1 CSAMTGANTEAFF
TRBJ2-7 - TRBV19 CASSIDPWSEQYF
TRBJ2-5 - TRBV7-9 CASSLVPEGETQYF
TRBJ1-1 - TRBV20-1 CSARGPGGHTEAFF
TRBJ1-5 - TRBV7-2 CASSLLGGNNQPQHF
TRBJ2-7 - TRBV29-1 CSVEDGGLDEQYF
TRBJ2-7 - TRBV7-8 CASSLAPEKYF
TRBJ1-1 - TRBV10-2 CASRQGGTEAFF
TRBJ2-1 - TRBV6-4 CASSDGTSGPNEQFF
TRBJ1-5 - TRBV7-9 CASSLSGVNQPQHF
TRBJ2-5 - TRBV4-2 CASRTTLERGGLQETQYF
TRBJ1-1 - TRBV29-1 CTSNRLHTEAFF
TRBJ2-3 - TRBV7-7 CASSQGNTDTQYF
TRBJ2-7 - TRBV5-1 CASGGSPFYEQYF
TRBJ2-1 - TRBV13 CASSLVPSNEQFF
TRBJ2-5 - TRBV4-3 CASSQTGLADQETQYF
TRBJ1-1 - TRBV7-7 CASSFSMNTEAFF
TRBJ2-7 - TRBV28 CASSLDPAGEQYF
TRBJ2-7 - TRBV29-1 CSVEFRAQEQYF
TRBJ2-2 - TRBV29-1 CSALRDGTGELFF
TRBJ2-7 - TRBV11-2 CASSRRDPSEQYF
TRBJ1-2 - TRBV6-2/TRBV6-3 CASSYTVKDYGYTF
TRBJ2-7 - TRBV21-1 CASTSSGTEKNEQYF
TRBJ2-2 - TRBV29-1 CSVVGGESGELFF
TRBJ1-1 - TRBV11-3 CASASRRIVAFF
TRBJ2-3 - TRBV15 CATSRASTDTQYF
TRBJ2-1 - TRBV14 CASSQEGGAYNEQFF
TRBJ2-2 - TRBV29-1 CSVTTKNTGELFF
TRBJ2-1 - TRBV20-1 CSARRRRQGIYNEQFF
TRBJ2-1 - TRBV6-2/TRBV6-3 CASSPASYNEQFF
TRBJ2-1 - TRBV7-9 CASGTSNEQFF
TRBJ2-1 - TRBV28 CASSPAGGGFSYNEQFF
TRBJ2-3 - TRBV28 CASSLGISGATDTQYF
TRBJ2-1 - TRBV7-2 CASSLSPAGYNEQFF
TRBJ2-7 medium-sized TRBV20-1 CSARGGGIAEEQYF
TRBJ2-3 - TRBV14 CASSQDGYGADRRYTQYF
TRBJ1-2 - TRBV10-1 CASSPSKGGYTF
TRBJ1-6 - TRBV20-1 CSVRDRGDNSPLHF
TRBJ2-2 - TRBV9 CASSYPSGRNTGELFF
TRBJ2-2 - TRBV20-1 CSATTLFGVAGDTGELFF
TRBJ1-4 - TRBV20-1 CSARDSVGDTFEKLFF
TRBJ2-1 - TRBV18 CASSPGGPGNEQFF